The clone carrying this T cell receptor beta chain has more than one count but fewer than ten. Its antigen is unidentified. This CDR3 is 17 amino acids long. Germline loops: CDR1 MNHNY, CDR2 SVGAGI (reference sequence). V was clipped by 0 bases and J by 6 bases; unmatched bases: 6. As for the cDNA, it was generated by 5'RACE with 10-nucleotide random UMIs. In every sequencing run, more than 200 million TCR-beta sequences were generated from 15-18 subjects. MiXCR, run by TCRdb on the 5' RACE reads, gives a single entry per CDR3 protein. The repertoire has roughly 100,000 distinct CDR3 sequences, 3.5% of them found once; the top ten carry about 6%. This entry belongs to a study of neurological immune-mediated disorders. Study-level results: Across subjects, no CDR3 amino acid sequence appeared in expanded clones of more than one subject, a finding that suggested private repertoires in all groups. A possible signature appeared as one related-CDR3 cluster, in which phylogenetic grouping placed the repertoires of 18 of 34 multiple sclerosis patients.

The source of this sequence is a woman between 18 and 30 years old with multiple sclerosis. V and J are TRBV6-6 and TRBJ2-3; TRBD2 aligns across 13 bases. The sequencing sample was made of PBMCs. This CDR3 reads CASSYSKGTSGKDTQYF. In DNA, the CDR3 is TGTGCCAGCAGTTACTCGAAGGGGACTAGCGGGAAGGATACGCAGTATTTT.